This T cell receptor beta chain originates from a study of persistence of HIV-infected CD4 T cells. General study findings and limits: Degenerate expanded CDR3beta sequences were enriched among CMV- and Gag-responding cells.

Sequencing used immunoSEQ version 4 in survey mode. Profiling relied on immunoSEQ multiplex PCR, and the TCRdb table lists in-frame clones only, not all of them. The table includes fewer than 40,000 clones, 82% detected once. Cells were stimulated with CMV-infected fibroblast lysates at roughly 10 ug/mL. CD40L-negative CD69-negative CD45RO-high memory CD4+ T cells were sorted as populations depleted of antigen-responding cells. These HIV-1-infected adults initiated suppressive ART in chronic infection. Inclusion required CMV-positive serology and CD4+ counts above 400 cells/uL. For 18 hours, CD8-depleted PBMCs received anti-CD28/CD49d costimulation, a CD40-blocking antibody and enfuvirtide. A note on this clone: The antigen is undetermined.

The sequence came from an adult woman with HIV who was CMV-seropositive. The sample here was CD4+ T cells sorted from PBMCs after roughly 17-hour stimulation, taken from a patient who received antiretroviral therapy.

CDR3 in amino acids: CASTSGLKKGYTF. The CDR3 DNA sequence: TGTGCCAGTACCAGTGGGCTGAAAAAGGGCTACACCTTC. The chain recombines TRBV28 with TRBJ1-2; no reliable D call. The CDR3 loop spans 13 amino acids. V was shortened by 9 bases and J by 8 bases, with 19 bases between the two germline ends. From germline, CDR1 is MDHEN and CDR2 SYDVKM.